These 3 T cell receptor beta chains came from one sample sequenced in a study of Ad26.COV2.S vaccination and SARS-CoV-2 variants. Noted treatment: 15 to 20 received Ad26.COV2.S at low or high dose, single or two shots; 5 received placebo; per-sample allocation not given. The samples were gathered on day 63 after the first injection of vaccine or placebo. Using immunoSEQ multiplex PCR, the repertoire was profiled, and TCRdb retains in-frame clones only, with some absent. Among 300,000 to 400,000 clones listed, less than 90% were seen once. Sequences were derived from peripheral blood, sampled in a trial of Ad26.COV2.S vaccine versus placebo. The source of these receptors is a person between 18 and 60 years old who received the Ad26.COV2.S COVID-19 vaccine or a placebo.

The chain carries TRBV7-3 and TRBJ2-2; TRBD1 matches at 7 bases. V dropped 1 base and J dropped 3; count of bases not matched to a gene: 14. CDR3 length: 19 residues. Germline V gene sequence: CDR1 SGHTA, CDR2 FQGTGA. CDR3 amino acids: CASSLSRIGRQGDTGELFF. The CDR3 DNA reads TGTGCCAGCAGCTTAAGCCGTATTGGGCGACAGGGAGACACCGGGGAGCTGTTTTTT.

The chain employs TRBV13 and TRBJ2-7; the D gene is possibly TRBD1 (6 bases). Germline CDR1 is PRHDT and CDR2 is FYEKMQ (reference sequence). V was cut by 5 bases and J by 6 bases, with 20 bases left in between. This CDR3 contains 15 residues. CDR3 region: CASSPSDRQGFEQYF. The CDR3 DNA sequence: TGTGCCAGCAGCCCCTCCGACAGGCAGGGATTCGAGCAGTACTTC.

This clone has just one count. CDR3 region: CASTDRPFSTDTQYF. The CDR3 nucleotides read TGTGCCAGCACCGATAGACCCTTTAGCACAGATACGCAGTATTTT. The chain combines TRBV6-6 with TRBJ2-3; D unclear. Germline assignment: CDR1 MNHNY and CDR2 SVGAGI (reference sequence). The CDR3 consists of 15 residues. V dropped 7 bases and J dropped 0 bases, with 14 bases sitting between them.